The clone carrying this T cell receptor beta chain came up many times. Its antigen is undetermined. Trimming took 3 bases from V and 10 from J, leaving 10 bases between them. Per the germline V gene, CDR1 is KGHSH and CDR2 is LQKENI. This CDR3 has 12 amino acids. This entry comes from a study of T cells after yellow fever vaccination. Overall study results and limits: Re-detected after boosting: most primary clones, 96% of CD4 and about 89% of CD8.

TCRdb ran MiXCR on the 5' RACE reads and lists one entry per CDR3 protein. Of some 350,000 distinct CDR3 sequences detected, around 4.1% appear once; the ten largest clones hold around 24%. V and J are TRBV18 and TRBJ2-1, with a possible D match to TRBD1 (6 bases). The material was PBMCs, obtained 5 days after the yellow fever booster vaccination. The clonotype originates from a man between 18 and 35 years old who received the YFV17D yellow fever vaccine. For the CDR3, the DNA is TGTGCCAGCTCACCGGTGGGGGCCGAGCAGTTCTTC. This gives the protein CASSPVGAEQFF.